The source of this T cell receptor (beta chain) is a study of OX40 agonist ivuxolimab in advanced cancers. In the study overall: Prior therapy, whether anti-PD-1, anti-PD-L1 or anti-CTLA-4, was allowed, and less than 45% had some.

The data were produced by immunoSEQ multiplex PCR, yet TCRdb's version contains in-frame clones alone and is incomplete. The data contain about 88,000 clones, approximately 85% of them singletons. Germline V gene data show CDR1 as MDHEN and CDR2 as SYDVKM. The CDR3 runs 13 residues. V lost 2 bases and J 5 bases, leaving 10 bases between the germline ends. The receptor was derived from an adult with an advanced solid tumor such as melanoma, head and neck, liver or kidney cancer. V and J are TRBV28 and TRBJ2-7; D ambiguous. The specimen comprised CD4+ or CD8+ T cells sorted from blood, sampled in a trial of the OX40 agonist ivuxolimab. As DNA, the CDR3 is TGTGCCAGCAGTTTACTGGGATCCAACGAGCAGTACTTC. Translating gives CASSLLGSNEQYF.